These T cell receptor beta chains were read from a single sample in a study of T cells in Graves' hyperthyroidism and ophthalmopathy. One entry per CDR3 protein results from TCRdb running MiXCR on the multiplex PCR reads. The table shows around 350,000 distinct CDR3 sequences, with approximately 15% occurring only once. The sequencing sample was made of blood. Every receptor here comes from a woman aged 18-29 years with Graves' hyperthyroidism that later progressed to Graves' ophthalmopathy. Both conserved end residues are part of each CDR3. A D gene is named only where the DNA matches it firmly. Some rows have no size entry. The others give once, few or many, or a class for an expanded clone.

13,TRBV14,.,TRBD1,TRBJ1-1,TGTGCCAGCAGCCACAACAGGGGATCGGTAGCTTTCTTT,CASSHNRGSVAFF
15,TRBV11-1,.,TRBD2,TRBJ2-1,TGTGCCAGCAGCCGGACTAGCGGGAGGTTGGATGAGCAGTTCTTC,CASSRTSGRLDEQFF
15,TRBV7-6,.,.,TRBJ1-1,TGTGCCAGCAGCCAAGAAGGGGGGGGGGGGGGAGAAGCTTTCTTT,CASSQEGGGGGEAFF
14,TRBV25-1,.,.,TRBJ1-2,TGTGCCAGCAGTGAGCCGGGGCCACTCTATGGCTACACCTTC,CASSEPGPLYGYTF
15,TRBV6-1,many,.,TRBJ1-5,TGTGCCAGCACTCCCGGCAGTTATAGCAATCAGCCCCAGCATTTT,CASTPGSYSNQPQHF
13,TRBV27,many,.,TRBJ1-1,TGTGCCAGCAGTTTTTACCGGGGCACTGAAGCTTTCTTT,CASSFYRGTEAFF
17,TRBV20-1,.,.,TRBJ1-6,TGCAGTGCTCCCGAGGGGGGAGCAACTGACGGAAGTTCACCCCTCCACTTT,CSAPEGGATDGSSPLHF
15,TRBV19,.,.,TRBJ2-7,TGTGCCAGTAGTATTAACCCGCACCGACCCAACGAGCAGTACTTC,CASSINPHRPNEQYF
16,TRBV28,few,.,TRBJ1-2,TGTGCCAGCAGTTTAATGAGGGGAGGTGAAGACTATGGCTACACCTTC,CASSLMRGGEDYGYTF
14,TRBV30,many,TRBD1,TRBJ2-7,TGTGCCTGGAGTCCAGGGGGCGCGGGTGGAGAGCAGTACTTC,CAWSPGGAGGEQYF
11,TRBV20-1,many,.,TRBJ2-1,TGCAGTGCCAGCCCTCGGGATGAGCAGTTCTTC,CSASPRDEQFF
13,TRBV10-3,few,TRBD1,TRBJ1-1,TGTGCCATCAGCGCAGGGGGGAGCCCTGAAGCTTTCTTT,CAISAGGSPEAFF
16,TRBV28,many,.,TRBJ1-2,TGTGCCAGCAGTCCCCTCTCCCGGGACTCCAACTATGGCTACACCTTC,CASSPLSRDSNYGYTF
15,TRBV6-1,many,.,TRBJ2-1,TGTGCCAGCACCCGCCGGCGGAGCTCCTACAATGAGCAGTTCTTC,CASTRRRSSYNEQFF
13,TRBV12-3/TRBV12-4,many,.,TRBJ1-6,TGTGCCAGCAGTCCGTGGACCTATTCACCCCTCCACTTT,CASSPWTYSPLHF
16,TRBV7-8,many,.,TRBJ2-7,TGTGCCAGCAGCCTGAGCGGGACAGCCCATGCCTACGAGCAGTACTTC,CASSLSGTAHAYEQYF
12,TRBV20-1,many,.,TRBJ2-7,TGCAGTGCTAGAAGACTCATCTACGAGCAGTACTTC,CSARRLIYEQYF
14,TRBV15,many,.,TRBJ2-7,TGTGCCACCAGCAGAGACCAGGGGGGGTACGAGCAGTACTTC,CATSRDQGGYEQYF
15,TRBV27,many,.,TRBJ2-7,TGTGCCAGCAGTTTAGGTGGGGACGGACTCTACGAGCAGTACTTC,CASSLGGDGLYEQYF
16,TRBV28,once,TRBD1,TRBJ2-2,TGTGCCAGCATCTCGGACAGGGGGCGAATTACCGGGGAGCTGTTTTTT,CASISDRGRITGELFF
12,TRBV20-1,many,TRBD1,TRBJ2-7,TGCAGTGCCATACAGGGGGCCTACGAGCAGTACTTC,CSAIQGAYEQYF
13,TRBV11-2,few,.,TRBJ2-5,TGTGCCAGCACCCAGACTACTGCAGGTCGTCGGGACTTC,CASTQTTAGRRDF
14,TRBV28,many,.,TRBJ2-7,TGTGCCAGCAAGAGCGACAGCTTTACCTACGAGCAGTACTTC,CASKSDSFTYEQYF
15,TRBV19,.,TRBD1,TRBJ2-2,TGTGCCAGTCAGGATAGACAGGGGTTGAGCGGGGAGCTGTTTTTT,CASQDRQGLSGELFF
11,TRBV20-1,.,.,TRBJ2-7,TGCAGTGCTAGCGGTCCCTACGAGCAGTACTTC,CSASGPYEQYF
13,TRBV24-1,many,.,TRBJ1-5,TGTGCCACCCAGACTTATAGCAATCAGCCCCAGCATTTT,CATQTYSNQPQHF
15,TRBV27,many,TRBD1,TRBJ2-7,TGTGCCAGCAGACCACAGGGGAGTCCCTCCTACGAGCAGTACTTC,CASRPQGSPSYEQYF
15,TRBV20-1,few,.,TRBJ1-5,TGCAGTGCTAGAGATCTCGGGCAGGGGAGTCAGCCCCAGCATTTT,CSARDLGQGSQPQHF
12,TRBV20-1,many,TRBD1,TRBJ2-7,TGCAGTGCTAGTGGGACAGACTACGAGCAGTACTTC,CSASGTDYEQYF
17,TRBV2,many,.,TRBJ2-7,TGTGCCAGCAGTGAGTCTCGGCCGGGGTACCCTAGGTACGAGCAGTACTTC,CASSESRPGYPRYEQYF
14,TRBV6-1,many,.,TRBJ2-7,TGTGCCAGCAGTCCACGGGAGCACCCCCACGAGCAGTACTTC,CASSPREHPHEQYF
13,TRBV5-1,many,.,TRBJ2-5,TGCGCCAGCACCACCTCTTGGCAAGAGACCCAGTACTTC,CASTTSWQETQYF
11,TRBV7-9,many,.,TRBJ1-1,TGTGCCAGCAGCCGACAGTTGGAAGCTTTCTTT,CASSRQLEAFF
13,TRBV30,many,.,TRBJ2-3,TGTGCCTGGAGTGTACAGGGCACAGATACGCAGTATTTT,CAWSVQGTDTQYF
11,TRBV6-6,many,.,TRBJ2-1,TGTGCCAGCAGTTACAGTAAAGAGCAGTTCTTC,CASSYSKEQFF
16,TRBV20-1,.,TRBD2,TRBJ2-1,TGCAGTGCTAGACCGGCGGGAGGGCCCGTCCCCAATGAGCAGCTCTTC,CSARPAGGPVPNEQLF
13,TRBV28,many,.,TRBJ1-2,TGTGCCAGCAGTTTACAGGGTTTCTATGGCTACACCTTC,CASSLQGFYGYTF
14,TRBV19,.,TRBD2,TRBJ2-1,TGTGCCAGTAGTATTAGCCTAGCGGACAATGAGCAGTTCTTC,CASSISLADNEQFF
16,TRBV12-3/TRBV12-4,few,.,TRBJ2-1,TGTGCCAGCAGCATCCCCAGCGGAGGGGGGTACAATGAGCAGTTCTTC,CASSIPSGGGYNEQFF
16,TRBV27,few,TRBD1,TRBJ1-5,TGTGCCAGCAGTCCATATACAGGGGGCAGGAATCAGCCCCAGCATTTT,CASSPYTGGRNQPQHF